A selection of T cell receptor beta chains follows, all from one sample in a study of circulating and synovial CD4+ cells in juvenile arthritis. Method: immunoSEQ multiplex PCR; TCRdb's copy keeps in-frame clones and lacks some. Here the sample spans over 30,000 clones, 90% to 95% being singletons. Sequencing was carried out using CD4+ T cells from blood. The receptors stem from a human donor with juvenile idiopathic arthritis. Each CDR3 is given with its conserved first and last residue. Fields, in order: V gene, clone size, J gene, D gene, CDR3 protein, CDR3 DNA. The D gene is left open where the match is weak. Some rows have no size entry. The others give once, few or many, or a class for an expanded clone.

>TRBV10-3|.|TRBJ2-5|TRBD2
CAISGTSGSDQYF
TGTGCCATCAGTGGAACTAGCGGGAGCGACCAGTACTTC
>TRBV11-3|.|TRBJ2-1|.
CASSLIPTELGEQFF
TGTGCCAGCTCCCTGATCCCCACAGAGCTCGGTGAGCAGTTCTTC
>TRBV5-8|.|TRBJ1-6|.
CASSFSNSPLQF
TGTGCCAGCAGCTTTTCCAATTCACCCCTCCAGTTT
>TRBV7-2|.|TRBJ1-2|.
CASSLHDRKVYGYTF
TGTGCCAGCAGCTTGCACGACAGGAAGGTCTATGGCTACACCTTC
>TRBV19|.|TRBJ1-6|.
CASSIEDSLNSPLHF
TGTGCCAGTAGTATAGAGGACAGCCTTAATTCCCCCCTCCACTTT
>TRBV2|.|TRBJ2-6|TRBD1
CASRDRSYSGANVLTF
TGTGCCAGCAGGGACAGGTCGTACTCTGGGGCCAACGTCCTGACTTTC
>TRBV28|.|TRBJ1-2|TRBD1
CASSLPQGAFVGYTF
TGTGCCAGCAGTTTACCTCAGGGGGCTTTCGTGGGCTACACCTTC
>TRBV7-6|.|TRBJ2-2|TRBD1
CASSFTGGAGELFF
TGTGCCAGCAGCTTTACAGGGGGCGCCGGGGAGCTGTTTTTT
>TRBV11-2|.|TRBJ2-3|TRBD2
CASSPIAGGSTDTQYF
TGTGCCAGCAGCCCAATAGCGGGAGGGTCCACAGATACGCAGTATTTT
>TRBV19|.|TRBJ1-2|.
CASSNDRSYGYTF
TGTGCCAGTAGTAACGACAGGAGCTATGGCTACACCTTC
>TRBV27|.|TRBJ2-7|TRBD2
CASGGGEQYF
TGTGCCAGCGGGGGGGGCGAGCAGTACTTC
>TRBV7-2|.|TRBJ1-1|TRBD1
CASSLGQGFTEAFF
TGTGCCAGCAGCTTAGGACAGGGATTCACTGAAGCTTTCTTT
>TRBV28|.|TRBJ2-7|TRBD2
CASRSGGTYEQYF
TGTGCCAGCAGATCGGGGGGGACCTACGAGCAGTACTTC
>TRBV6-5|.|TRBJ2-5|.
CASSYGDQGWETQYF
TGTGCCAGCAGTTACGGGGATCAGGGATGGGAGACCCAGTACTTC
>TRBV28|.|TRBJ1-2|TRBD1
CASSVTGGAYGYTF
TGTGCCAGCAGTGTGACAGGGGGCGCCTATGGCTACACCTTC
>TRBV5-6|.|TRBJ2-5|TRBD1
CASSTGQVQETQYF
TGTGCCAGCAGCACCGGACAGGTCCAAGAGACCCAGTACTTC
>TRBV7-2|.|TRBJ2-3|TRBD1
CASSLQGASTDTQYF
TGTGCCAGCAGCTTACAGGGGGCGAGCACAGATACGCAGTATTTT
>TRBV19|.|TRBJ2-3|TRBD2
CASSMTGGAGVSDTQYF
TGTGCCAGTAGTATGACGGGAGGGGCAGGGGTCTCAGATACGCAGTATTTT
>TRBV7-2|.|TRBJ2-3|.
CASSPYTRNTDTQYF
TGTGCCAGCAGCCCTTATACTAGGAACACAGATACGCAGTATTTT
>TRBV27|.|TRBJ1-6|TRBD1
CASRPGTVSPLHF
TGTGCCAGCAGGCCCGGGACAGTTTCCCCCCTCCACTTT
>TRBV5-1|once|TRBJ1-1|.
CASSLVVDRLNTEAFF
TGCGCCAGCAGCTTGGTTGTAGACAGATTGAACACTGAAGCTTTCTTT
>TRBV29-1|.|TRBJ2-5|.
CSVGASDWYQETQYF
TGCAGCGTTGGGGCTAGCGATTGGTACCAAGAGACCCAGTACTTC
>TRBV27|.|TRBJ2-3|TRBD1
CASASGTGYFTQYF
TGTGCCAGCGCATCCGGGACAGGGTATTTTACGCAGTATTTT
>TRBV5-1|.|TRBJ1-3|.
CASSLDSRSGNTIYF
TGCGCCAGCAGCTTGGATAGTAGATCTGGAAACACCATATATTTT
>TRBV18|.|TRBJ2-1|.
CASSPPGSSYNEQFF
TGTGCCAGCTCCCCTCCGGGAAGCTCCTACAATGAGCAGTTCTTC
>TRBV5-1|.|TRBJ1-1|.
CASSAGLNTEAFF
TGCGCCAGCAGCGCGGGCTTGAACACTGAAGCTTTCTTT
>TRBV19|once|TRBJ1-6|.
CASSINRAGNSPLHF
TGTGCCAGTAGTATTAACAGGGCCGGGAATTCCCCCCTCCACTTT
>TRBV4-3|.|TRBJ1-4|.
CASSQDIPGNEKLFF
TGCGCCAGCAGCCAAGATATCCCCGGTAATGAAAAACTGTTTTTT
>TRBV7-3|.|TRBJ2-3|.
CASTPGGRTDTQYF
TGTGCTTCGACCCCCGGGGGGCGAACAGATACGCAGTATTTT
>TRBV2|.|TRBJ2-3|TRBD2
CASSEPGGAGDTQYF
TGTGCCAGCAGTGAACCGGGGGGGGCCGGAGATACGCAGTATTTT
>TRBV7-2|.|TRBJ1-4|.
CASSPRTDGEKLFF
TGTGCCAGCAGCCCTCGGACAGACGGGGAAAAACTGTTTTTT
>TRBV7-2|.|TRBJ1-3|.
CASSQGGAASGNTIYF
TGTGCCAGCAGTCAAGGGGGGGCGGCCTCTGGAAACACCATATATTTT
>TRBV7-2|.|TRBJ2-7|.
CASSLGSSVLSSYEQYF
TGTGCCAGCAGCTTAGGCTCCAGCGTGCTGAGCTCCTACGAGCAGTACTTC
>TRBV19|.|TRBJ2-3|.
CASSMTGYGVAHVLDTQYF
TGTGCCAGTAGTATGACAGGTTATGGAGTGGCCCATGTTCTAGATACGCAGTATTTT
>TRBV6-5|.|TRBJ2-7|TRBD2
CASSYGLAGFYEQYF
TGTGCCAGCAGTTACGGACTAGCGGGATTCTACGAGCAGTACTTC
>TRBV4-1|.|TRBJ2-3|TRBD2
CASSPATLAGGPSLKLTDTQYF
TGCGCCAGCAGCCCAGCAACTTTGGCGGGGGGGCCTTCCCTAAAACTCACAGATACGCAGTATTTT
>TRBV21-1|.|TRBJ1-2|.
CASSKAGTIGDYGYTF
TGTGCCAGCAGCAAAGCCGGGACAATTGGCGACTATGGCTACACCTTC
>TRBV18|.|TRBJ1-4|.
CASSPPPGGEKLFF
TGTGCCAGCTCACCACCGCCGGGGGGTGAAAAACTGTTTTTT
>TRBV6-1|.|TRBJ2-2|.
CASRGLGTGELFF
TGTGCCAGCAGGGGTCTAGGCACCGGGGAGCTGTTTTTT
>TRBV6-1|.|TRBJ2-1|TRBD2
CASGGLAEMGGEQFF
TGTGCCAGCGGCGGGCTAGCGGAGATGGGCGGTGAGCAGTTCTTC
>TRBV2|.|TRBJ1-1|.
CASSVAGLERTEAFF
TGTGCCAGCAGTGTGGCAGGGCTAGAGCGCACTGAAGCTTTCTTT
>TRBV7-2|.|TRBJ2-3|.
CASGGGADTQYF
TGTGCCAGCGGGGGGGGCGCAGATACGCAGTATTTT
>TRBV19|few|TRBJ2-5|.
CASSIAGVETQYF
TGTGCCAGTAGTATAGCCGGGGTGGAGACCCAGTACTTC
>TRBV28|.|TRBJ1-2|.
CASSPTGTYGYTF
TGTGCCAGCAGTCCTACAGGGACCTATGGCTACACCTTC
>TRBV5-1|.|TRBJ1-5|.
CASSPRGDQPQHF
TGCGCCAGCAGCCCGCGGGGGGATCAGCCCCAGCATTTT
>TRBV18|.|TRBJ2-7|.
CASSPKLAATYEQYF
TGTGCCAGCTCACCAAAGTTAGCGGCTACCTACGAGCAGTACTTC
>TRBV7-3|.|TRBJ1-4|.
CARTTDGEKLFF
TGTGCCAGGACTACGGATGGGGAAAAACTGTTTTTT
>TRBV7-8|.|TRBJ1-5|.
CASSTKWTAYSNQPQHF
TGTGCCAGCAGCACAAAATGGACAGCTTATAGCAATCAGCCCCAGCATTTT
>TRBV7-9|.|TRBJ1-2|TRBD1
CASSQQGTLNYGYTF
TGTGCCAGCAGCCAACAGGGGACCCTTAACTATGGCTACACCTTC
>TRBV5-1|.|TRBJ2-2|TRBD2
CASSMGLAGATGELFF
TGCGCCAGCAGCATGGGACTAGCGGGCGCAACCGGGGAGCTGTTTTTT
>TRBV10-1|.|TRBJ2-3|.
CASTVRDTQYF
TGCGCCAGCACTGTTCGGGATACGCAGTATTTT
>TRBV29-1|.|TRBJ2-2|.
CSVEVNPGVGELFF
TGCAGCGTTGAAGTCAACCCCGGTGTCGGGGAGCTGTTTTTT
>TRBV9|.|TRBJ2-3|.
CASSVEASGGDTQYF
TGTGCCAGCAGCGTAGAGGCCAGCGGAGGAGATACGCAGTATTTT